Sequencing of this T cell receptor (beta chain) was carried out in a study of vaccination and CD4 T cells after COVID-19. Study-level background: Two of the convalescents were Hispanic, and convalescents were six males and four females. The interval from dose two to post-vaccine sampling had a median of about 72 days, and it ranged from 14 to 241.

At the Johns Hopkins FTIC core, DNA taken from cultured CD4+ T cells was sequenced by way of the Oncomine TCR Beta short-read assay. TCRdb re-called the PCR reads with MiXCR, one entry per CDR3 protein. The data contain 6,500 to 10,000 distinct CDR3 sequences, roughly 57% of them singletons. V dropped 3 bases and J dropped 0; count of bases not matched to a gene: 5. The length of the CDR3 is 16 residues. Looked up from germline, CDR1 is MGHDK and CDR2 is SYGVNS. As concerns this clonotype: The antigen is unknown.

As for treatment: roughly 10-day PBMC culture with coronavirus spike peptide pools or control peptides (ViraFEST assay). V gene TRBV25-1 combines with J gene TRBJ2-5, with 9 nucleotides matching TRBD2. The receptor's source is a human donor who had recovered from COVID-19. Sequencing was done on a sample of CD4+ T cells from blood, cultured in vitro. The DNA of the CDR3 is TGTGCCAGCAGTGATCCAGCGGGGGGCCACCAAGAGACCCAGTACTTC. It yields the protein CASSDPAGGHQETQYF.